This note documents a single T cell receptor beta chain sequence. Antigen: not known. V lost 5 bases to trimming and J lost 4 bases, with 20 bases between them. Germline V gene sequence: CDR1 MNHNY, CDR2 SVGAGI (reference sequence). The CDR3 extends over 16 amino acids. This sample was taken from a study of shared clonotypes between healthy human individuals. Study details: Participating donors consisted of a couple of women and a few men aged 18 to 49. Study-level results: Inspection by rarefaction showed sorted-subset sequencing to be incomplete despite large depth. In contrast to clonotypes shared by all four donors, non-shared clonotypes had lower generation probabilities.

Measured with immunoSEQ multiplex PCR; TCRdb has only the in-frame clones, and not every one. The table records 850,000 to 1,200,000 clones, about 76% of them present only once. The receptor's source is a man aged 18 to 30 in good health. The sample was memory CD4+ T cells sorted from blood. Subset: CD45RA-negative fraction. V and J are TRBV6-6 and TRBJ2-5; D is tentatively TRBD1 or TRBD2 (6 bases each). The CDR3 sequence is CASSRALGGLGETQYF. The CDR3 DNA reads TGTGCCAGCAGTCGGGCCCTGGGGGGCCTGGGAGAGACCCAGTACTTC.